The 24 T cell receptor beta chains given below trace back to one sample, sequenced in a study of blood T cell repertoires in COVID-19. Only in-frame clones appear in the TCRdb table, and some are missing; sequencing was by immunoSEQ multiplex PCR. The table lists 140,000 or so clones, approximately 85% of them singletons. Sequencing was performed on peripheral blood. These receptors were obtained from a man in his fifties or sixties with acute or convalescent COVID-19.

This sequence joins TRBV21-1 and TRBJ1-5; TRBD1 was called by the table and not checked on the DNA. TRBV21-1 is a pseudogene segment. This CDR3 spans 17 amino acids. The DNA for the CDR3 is TGTGCCAGCAGCAAAGATATGTGTCAGGTGGTTCATCAGCCCCAGCATTTT. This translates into CASSKDMCQVVHQPQHF.

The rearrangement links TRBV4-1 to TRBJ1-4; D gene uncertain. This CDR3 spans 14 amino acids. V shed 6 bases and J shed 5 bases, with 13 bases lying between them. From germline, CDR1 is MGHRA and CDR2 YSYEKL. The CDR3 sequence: CASSPEFLNEKLFF. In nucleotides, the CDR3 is TGCGCCAGCAGTCCTGAGTTCCTCAATGAAAAACTGTTTTTT.

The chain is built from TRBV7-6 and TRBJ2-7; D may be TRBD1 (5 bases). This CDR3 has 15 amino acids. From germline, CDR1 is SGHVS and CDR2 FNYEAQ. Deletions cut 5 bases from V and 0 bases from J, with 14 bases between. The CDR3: CASSRRVYSSYEQYF. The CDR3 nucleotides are TGTGCCAGCAGCCGCAGGGTTTATAGCTCCTACGAGCAGTACTTC.

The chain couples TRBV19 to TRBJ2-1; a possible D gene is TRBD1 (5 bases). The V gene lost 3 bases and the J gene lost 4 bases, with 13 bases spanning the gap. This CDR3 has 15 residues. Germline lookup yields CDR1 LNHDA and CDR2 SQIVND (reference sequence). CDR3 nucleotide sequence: TGTGCCAGTAGTATCCGGATAGCAGGGTACAATGAGCAGTTCTTC. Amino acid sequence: CASSIRIAGYNEQFF.

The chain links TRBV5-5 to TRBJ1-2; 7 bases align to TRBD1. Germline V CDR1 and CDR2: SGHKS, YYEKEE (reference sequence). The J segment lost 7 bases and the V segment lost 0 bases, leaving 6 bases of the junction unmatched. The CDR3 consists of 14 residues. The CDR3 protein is CASSLGDSPGGYTF. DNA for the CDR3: TGTGCCAGCAGCTTGGGGGACAGTCCCGGTGGCTACACCTTC.

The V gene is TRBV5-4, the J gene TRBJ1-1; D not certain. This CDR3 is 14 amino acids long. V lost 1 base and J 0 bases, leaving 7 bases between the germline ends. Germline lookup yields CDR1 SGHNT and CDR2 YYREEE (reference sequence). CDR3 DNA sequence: TGTGCCAGCAGCTTGTTTAATATGAACACTGAAGCTTTCTTT. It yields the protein CASSLFNMNTEAFF.

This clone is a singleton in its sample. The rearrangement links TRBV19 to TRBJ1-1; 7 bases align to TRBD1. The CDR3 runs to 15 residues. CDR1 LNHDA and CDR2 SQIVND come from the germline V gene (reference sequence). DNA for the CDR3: TGTGCTACAGGGGTGAGTCTTCATAGGAACACTGAAGCTTTCTTT. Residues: CATGVSLHRNTEAFF. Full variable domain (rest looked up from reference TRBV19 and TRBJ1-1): DGGITQSPKYLFRKEGQNVTLSCEQNLNHDAMYWYRQDPGQGLRLIYYSQIVNDFQKGDIAEGYSVSREKKESFPLTVTSAQKNPTAFYLCATGVSLHRNTEAFFGQGTRLTVV.

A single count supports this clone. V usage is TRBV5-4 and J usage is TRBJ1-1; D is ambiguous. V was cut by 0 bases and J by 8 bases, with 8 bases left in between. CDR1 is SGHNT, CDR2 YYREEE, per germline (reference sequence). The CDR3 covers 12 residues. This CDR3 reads CASSLGAGEAFF. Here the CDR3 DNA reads TGTGCCAGCAGCTTGGGTGCCGGGGAAGCTTTCTTT. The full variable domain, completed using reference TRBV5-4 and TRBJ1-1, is ETGVTQSPTHLIKTRGQQVTLRCSSQSGHNTVSWYQQALGQGPQFIFQYYREEENGRGNFPPRFSGLQFPNYSSELNVNALELDDSALYLCASSLGAGEAFFGQGTRLTVV.

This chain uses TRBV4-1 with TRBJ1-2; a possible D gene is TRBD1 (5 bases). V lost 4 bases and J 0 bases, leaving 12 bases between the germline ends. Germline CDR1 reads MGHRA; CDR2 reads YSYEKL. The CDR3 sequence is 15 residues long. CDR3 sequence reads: CASSRPTDTNYGYTF. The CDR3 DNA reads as TGCGCCAGCAGCCGACCGACAGACACTAACTATGGCTACACCTTC.

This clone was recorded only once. Here the CDR3 reads CASEGGWYEQYF. The CDR3 region has the DNA TGTGCTTCGGAGGGTGGTTGGTACGAGCAGTACTTC. The V and J genes are TRBV6-5 and TRBJ2-7, with D possibly being TRBD2 (6 bases). Germline CDR1 and CDR2: MNHEY and SVGAGI. The CDR3 is 12 residues long.

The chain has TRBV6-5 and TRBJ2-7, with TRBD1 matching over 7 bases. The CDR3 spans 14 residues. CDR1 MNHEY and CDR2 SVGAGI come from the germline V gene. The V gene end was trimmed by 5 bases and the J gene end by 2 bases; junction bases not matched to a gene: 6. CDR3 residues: CASSRGQSPYEQYF. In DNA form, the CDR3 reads TGTGCCAGCAGTCGGGGACAGAGCCCCTACGAGCAGTACTTC.

CDR3 nucleotides: TGTGCCAGCGGCGGGACCCCCGCCTACGAGCAGTACTTC. This sequence encodes CASGGTPAYEQYF. The chain recombines TRBV6-5 with TRBJ2-7; TRBD2 is a possible D gene (6 bases). Trimming removed 8 bases at V and 2 bases at J, with 13 bases between. This CDR3 comprises 13 residues. Germline V CDR1 and CDR2: MNHEY, SVGAGI.

CDR3 loop: CASTRTLQETQYF. CDR3 coding DNA: TGTGCCAGCACCAGGACACTGCAAGAGACCCAGTACTTC. The chain recombines TRBV6-5 with TRBJ2-5; possible D gene TRBD1, 5 bases. The CDR3 is made up of 13 amino acids. CDR1 is MNHEY, CDR2 SVGAGI, per germline. Trimming removed 7 bases at V and 2 bases at J, with 11 bases between.

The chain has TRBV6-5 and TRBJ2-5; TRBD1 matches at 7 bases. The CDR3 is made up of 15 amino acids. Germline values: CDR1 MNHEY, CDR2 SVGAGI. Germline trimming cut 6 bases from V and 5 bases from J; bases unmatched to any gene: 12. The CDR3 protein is CASRTTQGGWETQYF. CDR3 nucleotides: TGTGCCAGCAGAACCACCCAAGGGGGCTGGGAGACCCAGTACTTC.

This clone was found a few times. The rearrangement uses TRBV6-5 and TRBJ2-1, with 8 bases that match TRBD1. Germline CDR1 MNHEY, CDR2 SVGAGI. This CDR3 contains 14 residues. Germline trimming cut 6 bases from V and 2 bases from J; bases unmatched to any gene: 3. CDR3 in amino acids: CASRPGQAYNEQFF. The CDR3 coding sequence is TGTGCCAGCAGGCCGGGACAGGCCTACAATGAGCAGTTCTTC.

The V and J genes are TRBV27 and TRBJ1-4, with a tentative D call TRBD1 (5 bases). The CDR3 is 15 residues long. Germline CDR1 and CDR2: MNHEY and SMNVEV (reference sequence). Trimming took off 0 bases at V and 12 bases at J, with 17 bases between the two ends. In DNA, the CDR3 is TGTGCCAGCAGTTTATCGGGGCCCTTCGGAGAGGAACTGTTTTTT. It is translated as CASSLSGPFGEELFF.

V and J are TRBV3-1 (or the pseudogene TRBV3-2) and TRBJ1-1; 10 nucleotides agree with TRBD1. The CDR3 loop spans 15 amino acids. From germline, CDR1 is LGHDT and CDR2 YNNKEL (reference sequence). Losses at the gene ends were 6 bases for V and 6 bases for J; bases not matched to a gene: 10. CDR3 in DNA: TGTGCCAGCAGGGCCGGGACAGGGGTTTTTTCTGAAGCTTTCTTT. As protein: CASRAGTGVFSEAFF.

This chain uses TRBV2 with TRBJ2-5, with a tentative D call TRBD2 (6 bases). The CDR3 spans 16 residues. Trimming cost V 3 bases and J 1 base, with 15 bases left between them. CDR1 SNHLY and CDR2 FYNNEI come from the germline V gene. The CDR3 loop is CASSDLLKAGQETQYF. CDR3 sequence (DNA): TGTGCCAGCAGTGACCTCCTCAAAGCGGGCCAAGAGACCCAGTACTTC.

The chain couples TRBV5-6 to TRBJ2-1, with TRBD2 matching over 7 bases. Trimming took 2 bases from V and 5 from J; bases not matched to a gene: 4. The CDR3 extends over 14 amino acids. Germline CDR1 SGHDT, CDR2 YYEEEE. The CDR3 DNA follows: TGTGCCAGCAGCTTCCGGACTAGAGACAATGAGCAGTTCTTC. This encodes CASSFRTRDNEQFF. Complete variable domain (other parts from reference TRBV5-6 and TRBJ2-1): DAGVTQSPTHLIKTRGQQVTLRCSPKSGHDTVSWYQQALGQGPQFIFQYYEEEERQRGNFPDRFSGHQFPNYSSELNVNALLLGDSALYLCASSFRTRDNEQFFGPGTRLTVL.

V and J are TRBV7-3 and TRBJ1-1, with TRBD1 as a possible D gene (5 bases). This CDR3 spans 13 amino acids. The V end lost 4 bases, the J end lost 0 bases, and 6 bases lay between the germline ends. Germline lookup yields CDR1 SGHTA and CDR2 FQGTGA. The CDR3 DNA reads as TGTGCCAGCAGCTCACAGGTGAACACTGAAGCTTTCTTT. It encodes CASSSQVNTEAFF.

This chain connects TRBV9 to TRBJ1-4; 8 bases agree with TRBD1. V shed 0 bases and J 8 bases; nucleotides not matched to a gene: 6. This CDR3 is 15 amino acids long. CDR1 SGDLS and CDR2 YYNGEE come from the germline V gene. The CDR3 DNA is TGTGCCAGCAGCGTAGCAGGGGGCCCGGGCGAAAAACTGTTTTTT. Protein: CASSVAGGPGEKLFF.

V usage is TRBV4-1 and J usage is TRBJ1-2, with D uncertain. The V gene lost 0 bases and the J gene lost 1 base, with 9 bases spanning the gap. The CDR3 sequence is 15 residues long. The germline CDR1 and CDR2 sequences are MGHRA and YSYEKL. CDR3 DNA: TGCGCCAGCAGCCAAGAGGCGGGAATTAACTATGGCTACACCTTC. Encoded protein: CASSQEAGINYGYTF.

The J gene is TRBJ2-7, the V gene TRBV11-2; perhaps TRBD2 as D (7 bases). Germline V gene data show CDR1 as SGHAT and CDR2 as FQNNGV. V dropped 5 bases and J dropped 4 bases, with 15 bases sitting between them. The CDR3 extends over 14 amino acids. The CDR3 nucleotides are TGTGCCAGCAGCGATAATAAGGGGGGGTACGAGCAGTACTTC. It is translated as CASSDNKGGYEQYF.

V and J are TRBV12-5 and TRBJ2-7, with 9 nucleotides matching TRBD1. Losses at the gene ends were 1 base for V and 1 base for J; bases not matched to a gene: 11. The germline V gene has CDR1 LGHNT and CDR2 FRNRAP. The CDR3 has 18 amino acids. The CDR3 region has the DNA TGTGCTAGTGGTTTGGAAATTCTCCCGGGACAGGGATCCTACGAGCAGTACTTC. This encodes CASGLEILPGQGSYEQYF.